The entry below describes one T cell receptor beta chain. Its antigen specificity is not known. No qualities accompany the bases; no much larger clone lies one base away. Dicing about 19-50 mg of tumor tissue typically gave a DNA yield of more than 3 ug. The study profiled bulk TCR beta-chain repertoires in matched peripheral blood, tumor and adjacent normal breast tissue taken from roughly 17 patients with early-stage breast cancer. After resection, tumor tissue identified by eye was cut out and put into prechilled RNAlater. Tumor tissue (20-50 mg) was diced and homogenized in RLTplus buffer with beta-mercaptoethanol and antifoaming agent using a TissueLyser II. The Qiagen AllPrep DNA/RNA Mini kit was used for genomic DNA extraction. Taken from cysteine to phenylalanine, the CDR3 has 17 residues. Only the CDR3 part of the read is kept: 51 bases, read in frame from the first base. CDR1 and CDR2 were assigned from the germline V gene as SGHTA and FQGTGA. For this chain, trimming is 5 bases at the V end and 6 bases at the J end, and the number of junction bases without a gene match is 8.

Each sample was amplified in two independent genomic DNA replicates, using about 0.47 ug for blood and approximately 1.4 ug for tumor or normal breast. Following the manufacturer's instructions, the ImmunoSeq Intro kit was used to carry out TCRB sequencing on genomic DNA. For absolute quantification, the roughly 30-cycle multiplex PCR included proprietary primers along with spike-in control sequences. Single-end 150-bp reads were used to sequence an 87-bp fragment spanning the CDR3 and the flanking V and J genes. Seven samples, with two replicates for each sample, were multiplexed per lane of an Illumina MiSeq using version 3.0 chemistry. The study's processing was this. The vendor's proprietary pipeline handled the raw data processing, merging both replicates into a single result for each sample. To define clonotypes, the study grouped productive rearrangements that shared the V-gene family, CDR3 amino acid sequence and J-gene segment. To compute clonality, the normalized Shannon entropy (Pielou evenness) of TCRB abundances was subtracted from 1. To estimate T cell density, the total number of templates was divided by the input cell count, which was inferred from how much DNA went in. Recon with default parameters was used to estimate total repertoire diversity and clonality. A clonotype was considered tumor-enriched if its abundance in tumor exceeded 0.1% and was at least 32-fold higher than its abundance in normal breast. TCRdb carries this immuneACCESS record with in-frame sequences only. Its versions omit some clonotypes, under half of them owing to an unresolved V gene in the studies checked, with the rest unexplained. V and J calls and clone size follow that table, whereas D and trimming were derived from the DNA. This sample comprises about 34,000 clones, 74% of them detected only once. Around 10% of the sample goes to the ten largest clones.

This sample was included in a study of early stage breast cancer tumors (dated by TCRdb to about 2017). As for the study more broadly: Of the approximately 15 invasive breast tumors, twelve were found to be estrogen receptor-positive, progesterone receptor-positive and HER2-negative. A read coverage of roughly 10-fold per sample was achieved on average. About 65% of the 12 ER+/PR+/HER2- tumors were invasive ductal carcinomas, while the other four were invasive lobular carcinomas. The samples as a whole yielded some 2,700,000 detected templates, corresponding to some 1 million unique clonotypes.

Broad study findings and their caveats: Sequencing bulk genomic DNA from unsorted cells could not capture chain pairing or functional markers like CD4, CD8 and FOXP3. Compared with adjacent normal breast tissue, tumors had higher clonality and 2 to 3-fold greater T cell density. Repertoires from blood and normal breast were more alike than repertoires from blood and tumor, and in about 85% of the 16 patients, comparing each tissue with blood separated tumor from normal. Because the cohort was small, a breakdown by tumor subtype could not be done. Enriched TCRB sequences shared across patients were found to be mostly commonly generated sequences that were unlikely to play an important role in the tumor microenvironment.

The specimen sequenced was breast tumor tissue. This sequence uses TRBV7-3 and TRBJ2-1, with 15 junctional bases fitting TRBD2. The sequence came from a person in their twenties or thirties with breast cancer. The CDR3 region reads CASSPPGLAGGTNEQFF. At the DNA level, the sequence is TGTGCCAGCAGCCCACCGGGACTAGCGGGAGGCACCAATGAGCAGTTCTTC.